The 24 T cell receptor beta chains below all came from one sample that was sequenced in a study of response to subunit inactivated influenza vaccine. TCRdb itself ran the RT-PCR reads through MiXCR, one entry per CDR3 protein. Among about half a million distinct CDR3 sequences listed, approximately 9.9% were seen once. The sample in question was PBMCs from blood, obtained 45 days after vaccination. Source of these receptors: a man aged 50-60 years who received an inactivated influenza vaccine.

This clonotype was seen only a few times. The gene calls are TRBV25-1 and TRBJ2-3; D is unresolved. The CDR3 length is 15 residues. Germline-derived CDR1 and CDR2 are MGHDK and SYGVNS. Deletions cut 2 bases from V and 4 bases from J, with 13 bases between. This CDR3 is CASSEEFGVSDTQYF. The CDR3 DNA reads TGTGCCAGCAGTGAAGAATTCGGAGTTTCAGATACGCAGTATTTT.

The chain carries TRBV12-3 or TRBV12-4 and TRBJ2-5; D unresolved. The CDR3 is made up of 13 amino acids. The V and J ends lost 6 bases and 3 bases respectively, with 11 bases between them. The CDR3 nucleotides are TGTGCCAGCAGCCCCCCAATTGAAGAGACCCAGTACTTC. Translating gives CASSPPIEETQYF.

This clonotype was seen a single time. The J gene is TRBJ1-6, the V gene TRBV3-1; TRBD1 agrees at 8 bases. V dropped 7 bases and J dropped 7; count of bases not matched to a gene: 6. Germline CDR1 reads LGHDT; CDR2 reads YNNKEL (reference sequence). CDR3 length: 14 amino acids. The CDR3 loop reads CASKTGQGNSPLHF. CDR3 bases: TGTGCCAGCAAAACAGGACAGGGAAATTCACCCCTCCACTTT.

This clonotype has ten or more counts. V is TRBV15 and J is TRBJ2-1, with D possibly being TRBD1 (6 bases). Germline V gene sequence: CDR1 LNHNV, CDR2 YYDKDF (reference sequence). V gave up 1 base and J gave up 6 bases, with 7 bases separating them. This CDR3 has 13 amino acids. The DNA of the CDR3 is TGTGCCACCAGCAGAGCGGACAGCAATGAGCAGTTCTTC. It codes for CATSRADSNEQFF.

This clonotype was seen ten or more times. The V gene is TRBV7-2, the J gene TRBJ1-1, with 7 bases that match TRBD1. The CDR3 has 16 residues. V lost 5 bases to trimming and J lost 1 base; unmatched junction nucleotides: 10. Germline V gives CDR1 SGHTA, CDR2 FQGNSA. CDR3 sequence: CASSRDRVQTNTEAFF. The CDR3 DNA sequence: TGTGCCAGCAGCCGAGACAGGGTCCAAACGAACACTGAAGCTTTCTTT.

This clonotype was detected a few times. The chain has TRBV4-3 and TRBJ2-7; D gene uncertain. The CDR3 contains 15 residues. Trimming took 0 bases from V and 2 from J, leaving 11 bases between them. Germline lookup yields CDR1 LGHNA and CDR2 YSLEER. As DNA, the CDR3 is TGCGCCAGCAGCCAAGAGGGCAGGCCCGCCTACGAGCAGTACTTC. Translation gives CASSQEGRPAYEQYF.

This clonotype occurred a few times. This rearrangement joins TRBV5-1 to TRBJ2-3; D is uncertain. Germline lookup yields CDR1 SGHRS and CDR2 YFSETQ. V was cut by 0 bases and J by 7 bases, with 6 bases left in between. The CDR3 loop spans 12 amino acids. This CDR3 reads CASSLDRNTQYF. As DNA, the CDR3 is TGCGCCAGCAGCTTGGATAGGAATACGCAGTATTTT.

The chain employs TRBV10-2 and TRBJ1-1; D gene ambiguous. This CDR3 contains 13 residues. Between the trimmed V and J ends, which lost 5 bases and 1 base, there was a span of 8 bases. Per germline, CDR1 WSHSY and CDR2 SAAADI. CDR3 amino acids: CASSIERNTEAFF. The DNA for the CDR3 is TGCGCCAGCAGTATTGAGCGGAACACTGAAGCTTTCTTT.

This clonotype was detected ten times or more. This chain links TRBV6-2 or TRBV6-3 with TRBJ2-3; tentatively, D is TRBD2 (6 bases). The CDR3 is 13 amino acids. CDR1 is MNHEY and CDR2 is SVGEGT in the germline V gene. With 6 bases removed from V and 3 bases from J, the gap between germline ends came to 10 bases. The CDR3 coding sequence is TGTGCCAGCAGCCTGACTAGAACAGATACGCAGTATTTT. The encoded protein is CASSLTRTDTQYF.

Note on this clonotype: This may arise from a read error, as a much more abundant clone is one base away. Here the CDR3 DNA reads TGTGCCAGCCCACGTAGACAGGGGGTAGGCGAGCAGTACTTC. Translation gives CASPRRQGVGEQYF. The chain is built from TRBV12-3 or TRBV12-4 and TRBJ2-7; TRBD1 aligns across 9 bases. The CDR3 sequence is 14 residues long. Trimming at V came to 8 bases and at J to 6 bases, leaving 11 bases not matched to a gene.

The chain is built from TRBV12-3 or TRBV12-4 and TRBJ2-7; D is possibly TRBD1 (6 bases). Trimming shortened V by 5 bases and J by 0 bases, and 14 bases separated the two germline ends. This CDR3 has 15 amino acids. The CDR3 loop is CASSIAGTYSYEQYF. CDR3 DNA sequence: TGTGCCAGCAGTATCGCCGGGACATACTCCTACGAGCAGTACTTC.

The table lists this clonotype with a few counts. The rearrangement uses TRBV4-3 and TRBJ2-2, with a possible D match to TRBD2 (5 bases). The V gene lost 7 bases and the J gene lost 5 bases, with 14 bases spanning the gap. Per germline, CDR1 LGHNA and CDR2 YSLEER. This CDR3 has 14 amino acids. CDR3 region: CASTVVAHTGELFF. CDR3 DNA sequence: TGCGCCAGCACTGTGGTAGCGCATACCGGGGAGCTGTTTTTT.

The V gene is TRBV5-8, the J gene TRBJ2-1; TRBD2 aligns across 11 bases. Germline V gives CDR1 SGHTS, CDR2 YDEGEE. V was clipped by 3 bases and J by 5 bases; unmatched bases: 10. This CDR3 comprises 17 residues. The CDR3 DNA reads TGTGCCAGCAGCTCCCACCCGGGACTAGCGGATGACAATGAGCAGTTCTTC. Protein: CASSSHPGLADDNEQFF.

V gene TRBV20-1 combines with J gene TRBJ2-4; D is undetermined. The V end was cut by 5 bases, the J end by 0 bases, with 8 bases between. This CDR3 spans 13 amino acids. The germline CDR1 and CDR2 sequences are DFQATT and SNEGSKA (reference sequence). CDR3 residues: CSAGTVAKNIQYF. The CDR3 DNA reads as TGCAGTGCTGGAACAGTAGCCAAAAACATTCAGTACTTC.

This clonotype has a handful of counts. CDR3 loop: CASSYTQREGSYEQYF. The CDR3 DNA reads as TGTGCCAGCAGTTACACCCAGCGGGAGGGATCCTACGAGCAGTACTTC. The V gene is TRBV6-2 or TRBV6-3, the J gene TRBJ2-7; 10 nucleotides agree with TRBD2. The germline gives CDR1 MNHEY, CDR2 SVGEGT. V was clipped by 2 bases and J by 1 base; unmatched bases: 5. The CDR3 spans 16 residues.

The chain is built from TRBV20-1 and TRBJ2-1; 7 bases are shared with TRBD2. J was trimmed by 0 bases and V by 0 bases; bases with no gene match: 5. The CDR3 is made up of 16 amino acids. Germline CDR1 is DFQATT and CDR2 is SNEGSKA (reference sequence). CDR3 sequence reads: CSAREVGGSSYNEQFF. In nucleotides, the CDR3 is TGCAGTGCTAGAGAAGTTGGCGGGAGCTCCTACAATGAGCAGTTCTTC.

The chain recombines TRBV6-5 with TRBJ2-5; no definite D call. This CDR3 region has 15 residues. V was pared by 1 base and J by 1 base, with 10 bases between. Per the germline V gene, CDR1 is MNHEY and CDR2 is SVGAGI. The CDR3 loop reads CASSYYGGIQETQYF. CDR3 DNA sequence: TGTGCCAGCAGTTACTACGGCGGCATCCAAGAGACCCAGTACTTC.

V and J are TRBV29-1 and TRBJ2-7, with TRBD1 matching 7 bases. Germline-derived CDR1 and CDR2 are SQVTM and ANQGSEA. V was clipped by 3 bases and J by 8 bases; unmatched bases: 10. The CDR3 runs to 13 residues. For the CDR3, the DNA is TGCAGCGTTGAGGCTAGGGGGCATGGAAAGCAGTACTTC. Its protein product is CSVEARGHGKQYF.

This clonotype was seen repeatedly, ten times or more. CDR3 bases: TGTGCCAGCAGTCCACCGGACAGGGAGGTATACGAGCAGTACTTC. Its protein is CASSPPDREVYEQYF. V usage is TRBV28 and J usage is TRBJ2-7, with TRBD1 matching over 8 bases. Germline loops: CDR1 MDHEN, CDR2 SYDVKM. After removal of 5 bases from V and 4 bases from J, the junction contained 10 bases not matched to a gene. The CDR3 contains 15 residues.

A few counts support this clonotype. V is TRBV14 and J is TRBJ1-1; tentatively, D is TRBD1 (5 bases). This CDR3 is built from 15 residues. Germline CDR1 and CDR2: SGHDN and FVKESK. V dropped 1 base and J dropped 5 bases, with 14 bases sitting between them. The CDR3 DNA sequence: TGTGCCAGCAGCCAAGCTATGGGGCGCGGGACTGAAGCTTTCTTT. Its translation: CASSQAMGRGTEAFF.

This clonotype was recorded many times. The chain is built from TRBV12-3 or TRBV12-4 and TRBJ1-5; D remains unclear. V lost 3 bases and J 6 bases, leaving 9 bases between the germline ends. This CDR3 region has 13 residues. Here the CDR3 reads CASSLGWGQPQHF. The CDR3 region has the DNA TGTGCCAGCAGTTTGGGATGGGGTCAGCCCCAGCATTTT.

This clonotype was seen repeatedly, ten times or more. The CDR3 coding sequence is TGCAGCGTTGCTCTGGGGCGCGGAGATACGCAGTATTTT. This codes for CSVALGRGDTQYF. The chain joins TRBV29-1 to TRBJ2-3; D may be TRBD1 (5 bases). This CDR3 contains 13 residues. Germline assignment: CDR1 SQVTM and CDR2 ANQGSEA. Trimming shortened V by 4 bases and J by 5 bases, and 13 bases separated the two germline ends.

This clonotype was counted between two and nine times. This chain connects TRBV6-2 or TRBV6-3 to TRBJ1-1; D unclear. Trimming left V 11 bases short and J 1 base short, with 14 bases between. The CDR3 loop spans 13 amino acids. Germline loops: CDR1 MNHEY, CDR2 SVGEGT. CDR3 in DNA: TGTGCCTCTAAACGGGATACGAACACTGAAGCTTTCTTT. This translates into CASKRDTNTEAFF.

This clonotype appeared a few times. The gene calls are TRBV5-1 and TRBJ2-5, with TRBD2 matching over 8 bases. Germline V gene sequence: CDR1 SGHRS, CDR2 YFSETQ. The J segment lost 4 bases and the V segment lost 3 bases, leaving 11 bases of the junction unmatched. This CDR3 has 16 amino acids. CDR3 sequence reads: CASSYQNSGGAETQYF. The CDR3 DNA reads TGCGCCAGCAGCTACCAAAACTCGGGAGGGGCAGAGACCCAGTACTTC.